This T cell receptor (beta chain) was documented in a study of identical twins. Study conclusions and caveats: Zero-insertion analyses could be partly confounded by invariant MAIT and iNKT cells. The study found that models underestimated out-of-frame TCR alpha sharing in monozygotic twins.

Comments on this clonotype: The target antigen is unknown.

The CDR3 runs to 13 residues. Trimming took 6 bases from V and 3 from J, leaving 10 bases between them. Germline CDR1 and CDR2: SGHRS and YFSETQ. A template switching step contributed a universal primer site, while unique molecular identifiers were present in the cDNA. One entry per CDR3 protein, called by TCRdb with MiXCR from the 5' RACE reads. The sample holds about 700,000 distinct CDR3 sequences, roughly 6.2% seen once. This receptor was identified in a man aged 18 to 29 in good health. The rearrangement uses TRBV5-1 and TRBJ2-1; the D is unclear. What was sequenced was naive T cells sorted from blood. CDR3 loop: CASTGQRYNEQFF. CDR3 nucleotides: TGCGCCAGCACCGGGCAGCGCTACAATGAGCAGTTCTTC.